The T cell receptor (beta chain) described here comes from a study of cytomegalovirus exposure and HLA in healthy donors. Findings of the study overall: Listed as cytomegalovirus-associated were 170 or so TCR beta chains. A later analysis linked a missense variant in DCLRE1C to the trimming of TCR beta V and J genes.

Researchers ran the PCR with 60 Vbeta and 13 Jbeta primers. As originally analysed: In a later analysis, the count reached 80 million or so unique TCR beta chains, with around 11 million shared. Produced via immunoSEQ multiplex PCR; TCRdb's table is partial and in-frame only. V, J and clone size were drawn from that table, and D and trimming were deduced from the DNA. The repertoire holds some 190,000 clones, with around 85% as singletons. Worth noting for this clone: Its antigen is not known.

Germline V lookup: CDR1 SEHNR, CDR2 FQNEAQ (reference sequence). V gave up 5 bases and J gave up 9 bases, with 13 bases separating them. The CDR3 has 13 residues. Regarding donors, all were healthy bone marrow donors. The source is a man between 18 and 29 years old in good health and CMV-seronegative. The sample consisted of PBMCs. The chain couples TRBV7-9 to TRBJ2-2; D not certain. Here the CDR3 reads CASSDSLLRELFF. In DNA, the CDR3 is TGTGCCAGCAGCGACTCCCTCCTAAGGGAGCTGTTTTTT.